This is a list of T cell receptor beta chains from one sample in a study of OX40 agonist ivuxolimab in advanced cancers. TCRdb's copy holds only in-frame clones and misses some; the assay was immunoSEQ multiplex PCR. The table includes some 100,000 clones, 90% detected once. Sequencing used CD4+ or CD8+ T cells sorted from blood, obtained in a trial of the OX40 agonist ivuxolimab. Source of these receptors: an adult with an advanced solid tumor such as melanoma, head and neck, liver or kidney cancer. Each CDR3 is given with its conserved first and last residue. A D gene is named only where the DNA matches it firmly. Size tells how often a clone was seen (once, few, many) or the class of an expanded clone, and some rows leave it out.

-	TRBV19	TRBJ2-3	-	TGTGCCAGTAGTATAGGAGGGGCGAAAGATACGCAGTATTTT	CASSIGGAKDTQYF
-	TRBV15	TRBJ2-4	TRBD2	TGTGCCACCAGCAGAGATCCACCGGGACTAGCAATTTTTGAAGGGTCCAAAAACATTCAGTACTTC	CATSRDPPGLAIFEGSKNIQYF
-	TRBV7-2	TRBJ2-5	-	TGTGCCAGCAGCCTACAGGCAGCGGAGACCCAGTACTTC	CASSLQAAETQYF
-	TRBV7-9	TRBJ2-7	-	TGTGCCAGCAGCACCTTCCCCTACGAGCAGTACTTC	CASSTFPYEQYF
-	TRBV5-4	TRBJ2-5	-	TGTGCCAGCACCCCCGGGTCGGGGCCCCGAGAGACCCAGTACTTC	CASTPGSGPRETQYF
-	TRBV29-1	TRBJ2-5	TRBD2	TGCAGCGTTGAGCGGCTAGCGGAAGAGACCCAGTACTTC	CSVERLAEETQYF
-	TRBV7-2	TRBJ2-3	TRBD2	TGTGCCAGCAGCTTAGGTCCGAGCGGGAGAATGGGTACGCAGTATTTT	CASSLGPSGRMGTQYF
-	TRBV5-4	TRBJ2-1	TRBD2	TGTGCCAGCAGCTTGACTAGCGGGTCCTACAATGAGCAGTTCTTC	CASSLTSGSYNEQFF
-	TRBV4-2	TRBJ1-1	TRBD1	TGTGCCAGCAGCCAAGCGGTGGCAGGGGGCTCGAACACTGAAGCTTTCTTT	CASSQAVAGGSNTEAFF
-	TRBV14	TRBJ2-3	-	TGTGCCAGCAGTACCCGGGGAGCAGATACGCAGTATTTT	CASSTRGADTQYF
once	TRBV19	TRBJ2-7	-	TGTGCCAGTAGTCGGGACACCTTTACCTACGAGCAGTACTTC	CASSRDTFTYEQYF
-	TRBV6-5	TRBJ2-6	-	TGTGCCAGCAGTCCCCTCACGCGGGCCAACGTCCTGACTTTC	CASSPLTRANVLTF
-	TRBV7-2	TRBJ1-2	TRBD1	TGTGCCAGCAGCATGCGGACAGGAGCTAACTATGGCTACACCTTC	CASSMRTGANYGYTF
-	TRBV7-9	TRBJ1-2	TRBD1	TGTGCCAGCAGCTTTGGACAGGGGGCGGGCTACACCTTC	CASSFGQGAGYTF
-	TRBV5-1	TRBJ2-1	TRBD2	TGCGCCAGCAGCGAGGGACTAGCGGGAGTCAATGAGCAGTTCTTC	CASSEGLAGVNEQFF
-	TRBV28	TRBJ1-4	-	TGTGCCAGCAGTTTCCCAGGGTCAACTAATGAAAAACTGTTTTTT	CASSFPGSTNEKLFF
-	TRBV5-1	TRBJ2-7	-	TGCGCCAGCTCAGCGACCGGGACTCTGTTCCACGAGCAGTACTTC	CASSATGTLFHEQYF
-	TRBV5-6	TRBJ2-5	-	TGTGCCAGCAGCTTGCCCCATCCCGGAGAGACCCAGTACTTC	CASSLPHPGETQYF
-	TRBV5-4	TRBJ2-7	TRBD1	TGTGCCAGCAGCTGGGACAGGGGCCCGTCCTACGAGCAGTACTTC	CASSWDRGPSYEQYF
-	TRBV18	TRBJ2-3	-	TGTGCCAGCTCTTCCCAAAGCGTAGGGGGCACAGATACGCAGTATTTT	CASSSQSVGGTDTQYF
-	TRBV5-1	TRBJ2-1	-	TGCGCCAGCAGCTTGGGGACGGGGGTGAATGAGCAGTTCTTC	CASSLGTGVNEQFF
-	TRBV5-1	TRBJ2-6	-	TGCGCCAGCCCCGGGGACTCTGGGGCCAACGTCCTGACTTTC	CASPGDSGANVLTF
-	TRBV4-3	TRBJ2-7	TRBD1	TGCGCCAGCAGCCAAGACTTTACAGGGGCCCAGAACGAGCAGTACTTC	CASSQDFTGAQNEQYF
-	TRBV5-6	TRBJ2-2	-	TGTGCCAGCAGCTTGGAGGCGGAGAGGCAGGCCACCGGGGAGCTGTTTTTT	CASSLEAERQATGELFF
-	TRBV11-2	TRBJ2-5	TRBD1	TGTGCCAGCAGCTTAGCAGGGGGCGCGGGCGAGACCCAGTACTTC	CASSLAGGAGETQYF
-	TRBV7-2	TRBJ2-1	-	TGTGCCAGCAGCTTAGTCAGACATGAGCAGTTCTTC	CASSLVRHEQFF
once	TRBV25-1	TRBJ1-1	-	TGTGCCAGCAGGGGACGGCCCACGACTGAAGCTTTCTTT	CASRGRPTTEAFF
-	TRBV19	TRBJ1-4	-	TGTGCCAGTAGTATGGGTAGGGACACCGCTAATGAAAAACTGTTTTTT	CASSMGRDTANEKLFF